The rows below give T cell receptor beta chains drawn from one sample of a study of CD8 T cells in ankylosing spondylitis. MiXCR, run by TCRdb on the 5' RACE reads, gives a single entry per CDR3 protein. Of about 480,000 distinct CDR3 sequences detected, approximately 17% appear once; the ten largest clones hold over 0.9%. The sample comprised blood, either unsorted or a sorted T cell fraction (not recorded which). The receptors were sampled from a male donor with ankylosing spondylitis. Each CDR3 is given with its conserved first and last residue. The D gene is left open where the match is weak. The size of a clone is reported for some rows only, either as once, few or many, or as a class for expanded clones.

CDR3	DNA	V	D	J	size
CATGQSNTGELFF	TGTGCCACGGGACAGTCGAACACCGGGGAGCTGTTTTTT	TRBV10-3	TRBD1	TRBJ2-2	few
CASSRRGDRGSNQPQHF	TGTGCCAGCAGCCGCCGGGGGGACAGGGGCAGCAATCAGCCCCAGCATTTT	TRBV21-1	.	TRBJ1-5	few
CASRDTGLSNEKLFF	TGTGCCAGCAGGGATACAGGGTTGTCTAATGAAAAACTGTTTTTT	TRBV2	.	TRBJ1-4	many
CASGSGGWNSPLHF	TGTGCCAGCGGTTCAGGGGGCTGGAATTCACCCCTCCACTTT	TRBV6-5	TRBD1	TRBJ1-6	few
CSASFRLAGLSSYNEQFF	TGCAGTGCTAGTTTCCGGCTAGCGGGATTAAGCTCCTACAATGAGCAGTTCTTC	TRBV20-1	TRBD2	TRBJ2-1	.
CASSRQAGGRTQYF	TGTGCCAGCAGCCGACAGGCCGGAGGGCGGACCCAGTACTTC	TRBV3-1	.	TRBJ2-5	few
CSVFFGQGGTQYF	TGCAGCGTTTTCTTCGGACAGGGAGGGACCCAGTACTTC	TRBV29-1	TRBD1	TRBJ2-5	many
CASAFRDRATEAFF	TGTGCCAGCGCTTTCAGGGACAGGGCTACTGAAGCTTTCTTT	TRBV12-3/TRBV12-4	TRBD1	TRBJ1-1	many
CASSRTSSYNEQFF	TGCGCCAGCAGCCGGACTAGCTCCTACAATGAGCAGTTCTTC	TRBV4-3	TRBD2	TRBJ2-1	.
CSASTGKQNSPLHF	TGCAGTGCTTCGACAGGGAAACAGAATTCACCCCTCCACTTT	TRBV20-1	TRBD1	TRBJ1-6	few
CASSLFQGVGEKLFF	TGTGCCAGCAGCCTATTCCAAGGGGTGGGCGAAAAACTGTTTTTT	TRBV5-5	.	TRBJ1-4	.
CASRESGGARYNEQFF	TGTGCCAGCAGGGAGAGCGGGGGGGCACGGTACAATGAGCAGTTCTTC	TRBV6-1	TRBD2	TRBJ2-1	few
CSARPPDRGPGGYTF	TGCAGTGCTAGACCCCCGGACAGGGGGCCCGGTGGCTACACCTTC	TRBV20-1	TRBD1	TRBJ1-2	few
CASSVEDKRRETQYF	TGTGCCAGCAGCGTAGAGGACAAGAGGCGAGAGACCCAGTACTTC	TRBV9	.	TRBJ2-5	few
CASSLRRGIDEQYF	TGCGCCAGCAGCCTACGACGGGGAATAGACGAGCAGTACTTC	TRBV4-3	.	TRBJ2-7	few
CASSLISASTDTQYF	TGCGCCAGCAGCTTGATCTCGGCTAGCACAGATACGCAGTATTTT	TRBV5-1	.	TRBJ2-3	.
CASSEGLAGSYNEQFF	TGTGCCAGCAGTGAAGGACTAGCGGGTTCCTACAATGAGCAGTTCTTC	TRBV25-1	TRBD2	TRBJ2-1	.
CASSYVYRAIPGELFF	TGTGCCAGCAGTTACGTATACAGGGCTATCCCCGGGGAGCTGTTTTTT	TRBV6-5	.	TRBJ2-2	.
CASRPLGGITGELFF	TGTGCCAGCAGGCCCCTCGGGGGCATCACCGGGGAGCTGTTTTTT	TRBV2	.	TRBJ2-2	.
CASSVPVSGSEQFF	TGTGCCAGCAGTGTGCCCGTTTCGGGATCTGAGCAGTTCTTC	TRBV2	.	TRBJ2-1	few
CATSDGGAQPQHF	TGTGCCACCAGTGATGGGGGGGCACAGCCCCAGCATTTT	TRBV24-1	.	TRBJ1-5	.
CASSVGPGVAWGADTQYF	TGTGCCAGCAGCGTAGGGCCCGGAGTAGCTTGGGGCGCAGATACGCAGTATTTT	TRBV9	.	TRBJ2-3	few
CSVDRRDTQYF	TGCAGCGTTGACCGCCGAGATACGCAGTATTTT	TRBV29-1	.	TRBJ2-3	many
CGNSRPGKNTEAFF	TGTGGCAACAGCCGTCCGGGGAAGAACACTGAAGCTTTCTTT	TRBV7-2	.	TRBJ1-1	.